Listed below are T cell receptor beta chains from one sample, sequenced in a study of shared clonotypes between healthy human individuals. Libraries were prepared by immunoSEQ multiplex PCR; TCRdb keeps only in-frame clonotypes and omits some of them. The sample contains some 2,500,000 clones, approximately 93% of which appear only once. Sequencing was performed on naive CD4+ T cells from PBMCs. These receptors came from a man between 18 and 29 years old in good health. Some clones in this sample may be carry-over from other donors' samples. CDR3s include the opening cysteine and the closing phenylalanine or tryptophan. D genes are given only for firm matches. Clone size is shown for a subset of rows, as once, few, many or a class of expanded clone.

CDR3 length | clone size | J gene | D gene | V gene | CDR3 protein | CDR3 DNA
16 | . | TRBJ1-1 | TRBD1 | TRBV18 | CASSPGQGARNTEAFF | TGTGCCAGCTCACCAGGGCAGGGGGCGCGGAACACTGAAGCTTTCTTT
13 | . | TRBJ2-7 | . | TRBV28 | CATSLLYSYEQYF | TGTGCCACCTCCTTGCTCTACTCCTACGAGCAGTACTTC
16 | . | TRBJ2-3 | TRBD1 | TRBV28 | CASSSPGTGSTDTQYF | TGTGCCAGCAGTTCCCCCGGGACAGGTTCCACAGATACGCAGTATTTT
15 | . | TRBJ2-2 | . | TRBV21-1 | CASSKEARGDGELFF | TGTGCCAGCAGCAAAGAGGCCAGGGGGGACGGGGAGCTGTTTTTT
13 | few | TRBJ1-1 | . | TRBV29-1 | CSVQTQPGTEAFF | TGCAGCGTCCAAACACAGCCCGGGACTGAAGCTTTCTTT
16 | . | TRBJ2-3 | . | TRBV7-3 | CASSLKGVLSTDTQYF | TGTGCCAGCAGCTTAAAAGGAGTCCTTAGCACAGATACGCAGTATTTT
14 | . | TRBJ1-1 | . | TRBV11-3 | CASSLDPQNTEAFF | TGTGCCAGCAGCTTAGACCCGCAGAACACTGAAGCTTTCTTT
13 | . | TRBJ2-5 | TRBD1 | TRBV7-7 | CASSLQGAETQYF | TGTGCCAGCAGCTTACAGGGGGCCGAGACCCAGTACTTC
14 | . | TRBJ2-7 | . | TRBV10-3 | CAIKPAQSTYEQYF | TGTGCCATCAAACCGGCTCAGTCCACCTACGAGCAGTACTTC
20 | . | TRBJ2-2 | TRBD2 | TRBV5-1 | CASSLAPSGRQEIRTGELFF | TGCGCCAGCAGCTTGGCCCCTAGCGGGAGGCAGGAAATTCGGACCGGGGAGCTGTTTTTT
15 | . | TRBJ2-6 | . | TRBV5-1 | CASSPQGSGANVLTF | TGCGCCAGCAGCCCACAGGGCTCTGGGGCCAACGTCCTGACTTTC
16 | . | TRBJ2-5 | . | TRBV6-1 | CASSEVRGAQIETQYF | TGTGCCAGCAGTGAAGTCAGGGGGGCGCAGATCGAGACCCAGTACTTC
13 | . | TRBJ1-1 | . | TRBV4-1 | CASSHFTELEAFF | TGCGCCAGCAGCCATTTTACAGAGCTTGAAGCTTTCTTT
14 | . | TRBJ1-2 | . | TRBV7-9 | CASSLGTAGYGYTF | TGTGCCAGCAGCTTAGGCACCGCCGGCTATGGCTACACCTTC
15 | few | TRBJ1-1 | . | TRBV30 | CAWAVGGTVNTEAFF | TGTGCCTGGGCCGTCGGGGGGACGGTGAACACTGAAGCTTTCTTT
14 | once | TRBJ2-3 | . | TRBV7-8 | CASSLSSEGWTQYF | TGTGCCAGCAGCTTAAGTTCGGAGGGATGGACGCAGTATTTT
15 | . | TRBJ2-5 | TRBD1 | TRBV28 | CASSAPGQGEETQYF | TGTGCCAGCAGTGCTCCGGGACAGGGGGAAGAGACCCAGTACTTC
16 | . | TRBJ1-3 | . | TRBV7-9 | CASSPPSSLSGNTIYF | TGTGCCAGCAGCCCACCGTCGTCCCTTTCTGGAAACACCATATATTTT
16 | . | TRBJ2-3 | . | TRBV28 | CASSFGRPRYTDTQYF | TGTGCCAGCAGTTTCGGGCGCCCCCGATACACAGATACGCAGTATTTT
13 | . | TRBJ1-6 | . | TRBV6-5 | CASQPQQHSPLHF | TGTGCCAGCCAACCGCAACAGCATTCACCCCTCCACTTT
14 | . | TRBJ2-2 | . | TRBV11-3 | CASSLRAGIRELFF | TGTGCCAGCAGCTTAAGGGCAGGGATCCGGGAGCTGTTTTTT
15 | . | TRBJ1-5 | TRBD1 | TRBV28 | CASKVPGQGDQPQHF | TGTGCCAGCAAGGTTCCCGGACAGGGGGATCAGCCCCAGCATTTT
11 | . | TRBJ2-1 | . | TRBV2 | CASSASEGVFF | TGTGCCAGCAGTGCTAGCGAGGGAGTTTTCTTC
11 | . | TRBJ2-7 | . | TRBV29-1 | CSVEERREQYF | TGCAGCGTTGAAGAGCGCAGGGAGCAGTACTTC
16 | . | TRBJ2-2 | TRBD1 | TRBV25-1 | CASSEPDRDDTGELFF | TGTGCCAGCAGTGAGCCGGACAGGGATGACACCGGGGAGCTGTTTTTT
14 | . | TRBJ2-5 | TRBD1 | TRBV28 | CASSTLGDRGRQYF | TGTGCCAGCAGTACACTGGGGGACAGGGGGCGCCAGTACTTC
13 | . | TRBJ1-1 | . | TRBV7-9 | CASSLAANTEAFF | TGTGCCAGCAGCTTAGCAGCGAACACTGAAGCTTTCTTT
11 | . | TRBJ2-7 | . | TRBV6-5 | CASSYAHEQYF | TGTGCCAGCAGTTACGCCCACGAGCAGTACTTC
15 | . | TRBJ2-7 | . | TRBV12-2 | CASRLEITYSYEQYF | TGTGCAAGTCGCTTAGAGATTACTTACTCCTACGAGCAGTACTTC
16 | once | TRBJ1-3 | . | TRBV7-9 | CASSLAYTYSGNTIYF | TGTGCCAGCAGCTTAGCGTACACCTACTCTGGAAACACCATATATTTT
17 | . | TRBJ2-7 | . | TRBV1 | CTSSQDVRGRRCHEQYF | TGCACCAGCAGCCAAGACGTCAGGGGGCGAAGGTGTCACGAGCAGTACTTC
13 | . | TRBJ2-2 | . | TRBV11-1 | CASSRETSGELFF | TGTGCCAGCAGCCGCGAGACTAGCGGGGAGCTGTTTTTT
13 | . | TRBJ2-7 | TRBD1 | TRBV6-5 | CASRSGQAYEQYF | TGTGCCAGCAGATCGGGACAGGCATACGAGCAGTACTTC
14 | . | TRBJ1-3 | . | TRBV7-2 | CASSLEGFRNTIYF | TGTGCCAGCAGCTTAGAAGGTTTCCGAAACACCATATATTTT
15 | . | TRBJ2-7 | . | TRBV9 | CASSVGGSLSVEQYF | TGTGCCAGCAGCGTAGGCGGTTCGCTAAGTGTCGAGCAGTACTTC
12 | once | TRBJ2-1 | . | TRBV28 | CASSLWAAEQFF | TGTGCCAGCAGTTTATGGGCAGCGGAGCAGTTCTTC
14 | few | TRBJ1-4 | . | TRBV5-1 | CASSLGGTNEKLFF | TGCGCCAGCAGCTTGGGGGGGACTAATGAAAAACTGTTTTTT
16 | . | TRBJ2-7 | . | TRBV28 | CASSLGFSAGAYEQYF | TGTGCCAGCAGTTTAGGCTTTTCGGCCGGAGCCTACGAGCAGTACTTC
15 | . | TRBJ1-2 | . | TRBV6-1 | CASTLLGTDTYGYTF | TGTGCCAGCACCCTACTGGGAACCGACACTTATGGCTACACCTTC
14 | . | TRBJ2-1 | . | TRBV27 | CASSRDGWVNEQFF | TGTGCCAGCAGTCGAGACGGATGGGTCAATGAGCAGTTCTTC
15 | . | TRBJ2-7 | TRBD2 | TRBV15 | CATSRDSGGAYEQYF | TGTGCCACCAGCAGGGATAGCGGGGGAGCCTACGAGCAGTACTTC